Following are 4 T cell receptor beta chains from one sample sequenced in a study of CD8 T cells in Susac syndrome. An input of roughly 0.5 to 1 ug of RNA was subjected to reverse transcription using random hexamers. TCRdb reanalysed the immunoSEQ multiplex PCR reads using MiXCR and keeps one entry per CDR3 protein. The sample has around 200,000 distinct CDR3 sequences; 95% are singletons. Sequenced material: CD4+ T cells from PBMCs. Receptors originate from a human donor with multiple sclerosis.

The V call is TRBV3-1, the J call TRBJ2-5, with D perhaps matching TRBD2 (5 bases). This CDR3 is 16 amino acids long. Germline loops: CDR1 LGHDT, CDR2 YNNKEL (reference sequence). The V end lost 1 base, the J end lost 7 bases, and 19 bases lay between the germline ends. CDR3 sequence (DNA): TGTGCCAGCAGCCAAGGACCGCCTCGGCGGGTTGGGACCCAGTACTTC. This sequence encodes CASSQGPPRRVGTQYF.

The chain carries TRBV20-1 and TRBJ2-7, with TRBD2 matching over 7 bases. The germline gives CDR1 DFQATT, CDR2 SNEGSKA (reference sequence). J was trimmed by 3 bases and V by 2 bases; bases with no gene match: 7. The CDR3 contains 14 residues. This chain's CDR3 is CSARNSGRSYEQYF. DNA of the CDR3: TGCAGTGCTAGAAATAGCGGGCGCAGCTACGAGCAGTACTTC.

The table lists this clonotype with a count of one. V and J are TRBV11-2 and TRBJ2-6, with 9 bases matching TRBD1. The J segment lost 2 bases and the V segment lost 3 bases, leaving 11 bases of the junction unmatched. The CDR3 runs to 19 residues. Germline CDR1 reads SGHAT; CDR2 reads FQNNGV. The CDR3 nucleotides are TGTGCCAGCAGCTTTATGGGACAGGGAGGTATTACTGGGGCCAACGTCCTGACTTTC. Protein product: CASSFMGQGGITGANVLTF.

This chain joins TRBV6-6 and TRBJ1-1; 8 bases agree with TRBD1. The CDR3 consists of 15 residues. Germline CDR1 MNHNY, CDR2 SVGAGI (reference sequence). The V segment lost 2 bases and the J segment 1 base; nucleotides outside the gene matches: 3. CDR3: CASSYGGQGNTEAFF. CDR3 coding DNA: TGTGCCAGCAGTTACGGCGGACAGGGGAACACTGAAGCTTTCTTT.